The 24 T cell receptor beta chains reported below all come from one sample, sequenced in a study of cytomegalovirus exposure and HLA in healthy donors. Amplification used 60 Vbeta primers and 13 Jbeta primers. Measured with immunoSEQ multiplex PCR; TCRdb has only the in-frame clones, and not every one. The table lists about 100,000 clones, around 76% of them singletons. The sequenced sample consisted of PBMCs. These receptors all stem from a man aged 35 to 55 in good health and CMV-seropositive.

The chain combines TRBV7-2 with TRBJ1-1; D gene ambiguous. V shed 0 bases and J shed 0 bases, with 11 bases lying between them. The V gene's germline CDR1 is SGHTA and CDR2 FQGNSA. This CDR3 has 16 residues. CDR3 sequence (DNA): TGTGCCAGCAGCTTAGCCATCCAGAGGATGAACACTGAAGCTTTCTTT. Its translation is CASSLAIQRMNTEAFF. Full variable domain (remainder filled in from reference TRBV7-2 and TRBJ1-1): GAGVSQSPSNKVTEKGKDVELRCDPISGHTALYWYRQSLGQGLEFLIYFQGNSAPDKSGLPSDRFSAERTGGSVSTLTIQRTQQEDSAVYLCASSLAIQRMNTEAFFGQGTRLTVV.

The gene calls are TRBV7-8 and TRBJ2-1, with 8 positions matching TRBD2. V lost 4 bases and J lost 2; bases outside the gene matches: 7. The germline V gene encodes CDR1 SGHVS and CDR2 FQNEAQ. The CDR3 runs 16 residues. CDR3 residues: CASSWRAGGAYNEQFF. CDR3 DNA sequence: TGTGCCAGCAGCTGGCGGGCGGGAGGAGCCTACAATGAGCAGTTCTTC.

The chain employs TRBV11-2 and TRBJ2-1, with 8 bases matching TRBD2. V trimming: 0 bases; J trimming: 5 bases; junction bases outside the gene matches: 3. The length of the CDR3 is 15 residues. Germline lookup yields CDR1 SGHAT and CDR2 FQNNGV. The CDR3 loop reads CASSLDGGGHNEQFF. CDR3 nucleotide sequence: TGTGCCAGCAGCTTAGACGGGGGGGGCCACAATGAGCAGTTCTTC.

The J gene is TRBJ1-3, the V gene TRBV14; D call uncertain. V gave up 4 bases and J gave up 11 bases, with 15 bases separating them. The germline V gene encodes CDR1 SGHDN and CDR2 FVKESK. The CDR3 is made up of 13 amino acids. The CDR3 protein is CASSPLVGRPIYF. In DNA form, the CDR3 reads TGTGCCAGCAGCCCTCTAGTTGGCCGGCCCATATATTTT.

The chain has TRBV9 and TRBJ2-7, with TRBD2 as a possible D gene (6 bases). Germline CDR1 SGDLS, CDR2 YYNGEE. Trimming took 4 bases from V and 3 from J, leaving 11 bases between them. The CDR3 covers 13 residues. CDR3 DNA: TGTGCCAGCAGCCTTTGGGGAGGCTACGAGCAGTACTTC. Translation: CASSLWGGYEQYF.

The CDR3 DNA is TGCGCCAGCAGCTTGGGACAGGGAGGCGAGCAGTACTTC. It is translated as CASSLGQGGEQYF. The rearrangement links TRBV5-1 to TRBJ2-7, with D maybe TRBD1 (7 bases). The length of the CDR3 is 13 residues. CDR1 and CDR2 from the germline V gene are SGHRS and YFSETQ. The V and J ends lost 0 bases and 6 bases respectively, with 10 bases between them. Supplemented by reference TRBV5-1 and TRBJ2-7, the full variable domain reads KAGVTQTPRYLIKTRGQQVTLSCSPISGHRSVSWYQQTPGQGLQFLFEYFSETQRNKGNFPGRFSGRQFSNSRSEMNVSTLELGDSALYLCASSLGQGGEQYFGPGTRLTVT.

DNA of the CDR3: TGCGCCAGCAGCACCACAGGGGGTCAGCCCCAGCATTTT. It is translated as CASSTTGGQPQHF. The chain is built from TRBV5-1 and TRBJ1-5, with TRBD1 matching over 8 bases. The germline V gene has CDR1 SGHRS and CDR2 YFSETQ. This CDR3 is built from 13 residues. V trimming: 4 bases; J trimming: 6 bases; junction bases outside the gene matches: 3.

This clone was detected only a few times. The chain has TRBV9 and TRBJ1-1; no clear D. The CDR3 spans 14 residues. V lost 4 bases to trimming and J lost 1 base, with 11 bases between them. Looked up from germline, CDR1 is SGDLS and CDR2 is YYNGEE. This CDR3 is CASSSLLANTEAFF. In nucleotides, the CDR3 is TGTGCCAGCAGCTCCCTGCTAGCGAACACTGAAGCTTTCTTT.

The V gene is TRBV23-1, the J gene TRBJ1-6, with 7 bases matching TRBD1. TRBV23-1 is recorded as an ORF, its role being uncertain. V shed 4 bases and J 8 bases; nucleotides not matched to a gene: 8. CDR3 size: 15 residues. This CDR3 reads CASSRTRDRDSPLHF. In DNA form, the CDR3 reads TGCGCCAGCAGTCGAACCCGGGACAGAGATTCACCCCTCCACTTT.

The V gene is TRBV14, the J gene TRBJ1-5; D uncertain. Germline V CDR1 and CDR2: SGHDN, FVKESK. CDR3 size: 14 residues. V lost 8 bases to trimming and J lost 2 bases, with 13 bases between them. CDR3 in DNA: TGTGCCAGCGGCCGGCGGGTCCGCAATCAGCCCCAGCATTTT. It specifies CASGRRVRNQPQHF.

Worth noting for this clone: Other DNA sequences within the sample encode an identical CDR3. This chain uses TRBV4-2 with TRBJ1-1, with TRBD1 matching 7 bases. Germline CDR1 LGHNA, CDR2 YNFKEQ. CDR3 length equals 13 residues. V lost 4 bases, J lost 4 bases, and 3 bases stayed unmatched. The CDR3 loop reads CASSRTGSTEAFF. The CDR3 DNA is TGTGCCAGCAGCCGGACAGGCTCCACTGAAGCTTTCTTT.

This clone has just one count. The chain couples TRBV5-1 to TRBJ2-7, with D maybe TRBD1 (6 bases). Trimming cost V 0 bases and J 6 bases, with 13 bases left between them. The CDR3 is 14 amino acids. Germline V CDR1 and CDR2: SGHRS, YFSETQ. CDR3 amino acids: CASSLVQDSGEQYF. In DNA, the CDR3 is TGCGCCAGCAGCTTGGTTCAGGACAGCGGCGAGCAGTACTTC.

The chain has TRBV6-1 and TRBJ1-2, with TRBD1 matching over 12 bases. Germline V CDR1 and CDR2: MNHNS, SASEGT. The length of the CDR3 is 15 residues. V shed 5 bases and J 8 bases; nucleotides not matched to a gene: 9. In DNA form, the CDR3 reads TGTGCCAGCAGTAATCCGGGACAGGGGGCGCGGGGCTACACCTTC. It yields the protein CASSNPGQGARGYTF.

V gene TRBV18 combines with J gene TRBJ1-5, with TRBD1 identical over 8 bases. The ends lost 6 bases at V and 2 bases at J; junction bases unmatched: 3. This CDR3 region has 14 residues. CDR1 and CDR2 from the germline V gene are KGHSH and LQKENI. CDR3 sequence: CASSTDRGNQPQHF. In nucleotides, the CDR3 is TGTGCCAGCTCGACGGACAGGGGCAATCAGCCCCAGCATTTT.

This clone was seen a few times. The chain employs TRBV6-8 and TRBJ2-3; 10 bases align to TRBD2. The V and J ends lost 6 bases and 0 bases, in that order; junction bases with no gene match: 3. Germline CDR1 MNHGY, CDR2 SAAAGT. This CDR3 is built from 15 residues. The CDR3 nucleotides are TGTGCCAGCAGACTAGCGGGGCAGAGCACAGATACGCAGTATTTT. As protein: CASRLAGQSTDTQYF.

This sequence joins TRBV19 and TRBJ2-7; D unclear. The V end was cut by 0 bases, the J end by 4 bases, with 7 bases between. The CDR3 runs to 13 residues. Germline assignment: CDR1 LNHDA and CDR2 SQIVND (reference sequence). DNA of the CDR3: TGTGCCAGTAGTATAGAGTTTACTTACGAGCAGTACTTC. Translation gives CASSIEFTYEQYF.

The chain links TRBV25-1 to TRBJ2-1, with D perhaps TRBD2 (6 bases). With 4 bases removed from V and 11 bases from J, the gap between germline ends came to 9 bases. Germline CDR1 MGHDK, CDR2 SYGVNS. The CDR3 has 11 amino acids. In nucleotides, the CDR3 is TGTGCCAGCAGTGCCGGAGGGCAGCAGTTCTTC. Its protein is CASSAGGQQFF.

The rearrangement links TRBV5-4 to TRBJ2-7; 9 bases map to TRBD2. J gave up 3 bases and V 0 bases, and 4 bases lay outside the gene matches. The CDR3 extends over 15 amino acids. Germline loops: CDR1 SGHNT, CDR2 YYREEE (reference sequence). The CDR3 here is CASSLGSSGSYEQYF. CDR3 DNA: TGTGCCAGCAGCTTGGGAAGTAGCGGGAGCTACGAGCAGTACTTC.

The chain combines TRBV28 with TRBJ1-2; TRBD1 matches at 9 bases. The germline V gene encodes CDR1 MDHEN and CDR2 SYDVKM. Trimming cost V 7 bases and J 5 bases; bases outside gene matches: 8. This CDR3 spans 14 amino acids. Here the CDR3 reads CASTVVQGAYGYTF. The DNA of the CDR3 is TGTGCCAGCACCGTCGTACAGGGGGCTTATGGCTACACCTTC.

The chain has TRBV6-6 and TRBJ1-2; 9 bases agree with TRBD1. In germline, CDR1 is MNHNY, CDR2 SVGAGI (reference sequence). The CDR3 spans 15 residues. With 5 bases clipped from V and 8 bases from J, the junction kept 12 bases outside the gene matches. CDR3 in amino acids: CASSPSGQGTYGYTF. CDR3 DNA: TGTGCCAGCAGTCCGTCTGGACAGGGGACATACGGCTACACCTTC.

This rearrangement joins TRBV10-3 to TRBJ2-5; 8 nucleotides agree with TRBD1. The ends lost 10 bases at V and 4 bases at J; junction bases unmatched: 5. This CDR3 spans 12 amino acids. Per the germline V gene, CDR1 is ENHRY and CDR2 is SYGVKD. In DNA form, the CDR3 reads TGTGCCAGTACAGGGACAGGAGAGACCCAGTACTTC. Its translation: CASTGTGETQYF.

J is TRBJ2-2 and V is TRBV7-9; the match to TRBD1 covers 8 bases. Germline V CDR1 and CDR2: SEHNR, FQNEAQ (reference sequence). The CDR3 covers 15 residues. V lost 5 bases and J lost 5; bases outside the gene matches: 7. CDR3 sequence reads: CASSPRTGRTGELFF. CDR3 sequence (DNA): TGTGCCAGCAGCCCAAGGACAGGGAGGACCGGGGAGCTGTTTTTT.

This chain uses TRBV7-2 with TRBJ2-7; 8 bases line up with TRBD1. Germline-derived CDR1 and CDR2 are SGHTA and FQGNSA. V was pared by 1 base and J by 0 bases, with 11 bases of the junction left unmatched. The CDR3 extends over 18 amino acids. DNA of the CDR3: TGTGCCAGCAGCTTAGTCAGCTCCTCCGGGACAGGCTCCTACGAGCAGTACTTC. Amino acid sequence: CASSLVSSSGTGSYEQYF.

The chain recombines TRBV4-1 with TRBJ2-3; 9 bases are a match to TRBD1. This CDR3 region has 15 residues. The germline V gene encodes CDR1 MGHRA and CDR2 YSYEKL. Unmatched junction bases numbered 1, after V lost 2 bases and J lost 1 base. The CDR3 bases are TGCGCCAGCAGCCAATGGGACAGGGGCACAGATACGCAGTATTTT. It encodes CASSQWDRGTDTQYF.